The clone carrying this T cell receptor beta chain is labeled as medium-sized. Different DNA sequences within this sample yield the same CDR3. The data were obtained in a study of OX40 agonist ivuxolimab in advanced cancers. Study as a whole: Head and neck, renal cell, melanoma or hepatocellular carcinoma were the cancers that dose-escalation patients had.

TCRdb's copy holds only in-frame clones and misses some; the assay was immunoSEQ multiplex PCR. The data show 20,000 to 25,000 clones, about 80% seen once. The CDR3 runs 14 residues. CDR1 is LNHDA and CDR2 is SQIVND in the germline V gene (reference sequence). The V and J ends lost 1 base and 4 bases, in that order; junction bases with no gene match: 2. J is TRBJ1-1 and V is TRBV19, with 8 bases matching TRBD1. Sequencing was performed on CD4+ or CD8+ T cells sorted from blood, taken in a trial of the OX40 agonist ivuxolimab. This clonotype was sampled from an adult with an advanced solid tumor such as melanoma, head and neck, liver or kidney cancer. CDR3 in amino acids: CASSIGTGSTEAFF. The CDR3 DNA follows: TGTGCCAGTAGTATAGGGACAGGGAGCACTGAAGCTTTCTTT. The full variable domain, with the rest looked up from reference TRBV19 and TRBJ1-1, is DGGITQSPKYLFRKEGQNVTLSCEQNLNHDAMYWYRQDPGQGLRLIYYSQIVNDFQKGDIAEGYSVSREKKESFPLTVTSAQKNPTAFYLCASSIGTGSTEAFFGQGTRLTVV.